This TCR beta chain was captured in a study of T cell repertoires in cytomegalovirus infection. On the study more broadly: CMV epitopes used comprised recently identified HLA-C-restricted ones and well-studied HLA-B-restricted ones. Public TCR beta signatures were indicative of both CMV infection and a matching HLA type. Study observations and caveats: Carriers of CMV plus the relevant HLA were identified by cumulative public TCR beta family frequency.

Each CDR3 protein is one row after TCRdb ran MiXCR on the reads. The sample has approximately 990,000 distinct CDR3 sequences, about a third seen once. Note on this clonotype: Its antigen remains unidentified.

This CDR3 has 18 residues. The germline V gene has CDR1 SGHTA and CDR2 FQGTGA. V gave up 1 base and J gave up 0 bases, with 15 bases separating them. V is TRBV7-3 and J is TRBJ2-2; tentatively, D is TRBD1 or TRBD2 (6 bases each). This TCR was sampled from a human donor in good health (CMV status not recorded). Some clones in this sample may be carry-over from other donors' samples. The sequences come from cultured CD8+ T cells from PBMCs, collected from culture after CMV antigen stimulation. Here the CDR3 DNA reads TGTGCCAGCAGCTTAAACGGGGGCCTCCTTACGAACACCGGGGAGCTGTTTTTT. It is translated as CASSLNGGLLTNTGELFF.